One and the same sample provided the 30 T cell receptor beta chains below, sequenced in a study of radiation and T cells in renal cell carcinoma. Here immunoSEQ multiplex PCR was the method, and the copy in TCRdb shows in-frame clones only, minus some. The profile shows about 58,000 clones, roughly 79% of them singletons. Indicated time point: blood 2 weeks post-SBRT. The treatment: 15 Gy SBRT to primary tumor, nephrectomy 4 weeks later. Sequencing was performed on blood, taken from a patient whose treatment included radiotherapy and nephrectomy. The receptors derive from a man aged 60 to 75 with renal cell carcinoma.

Comment on this clone: Other DNA sequences in the same sample also yield this CDR3. The chain joins TRBV4-3 to TRBJ2-5, with D perhaps TRBD1 (5 bases). Germline CDR1 is LGHNA and CDR2 is YSLEER. The CDR3 contains 15 residues. V lost 1 base to trimming and J lost 1 base, with 10 bases between them. CDR3 loop: CASSQGSGIQETQYF. The CDR3 coding sequence is TGCGCCAGCAGCCAAGGATCAGGGATCCAAGAGACCCAGTACTTC.

The chain joins TRBV10-1 to TRBJ1-3; 8 bases line up with TRBD1. J gave up 0 bases and V 3 bases, and 4 bases lay outside the gene matches. The CDR3 length is 16 residues. In germline, CDR1 is WNHNN, CDR2 SYGVQD (reference sequence). The CDR3 DNA reads as TGCGCCAGCAGTGAAGACAGGGGCCCCTCTGGAAACACCATATATTTT. This sequence encodes CASSEDRGPSGNTIYF.

This clone appeared once. The V gene is TRBV30, the J gene TRBJ1-2; the match to TRBD1 covers 9 bases. This CDR3 comprises 14 residues. After removal of 5 bases from V and 8 bases from J, the junction contained 12 bases not matched to a gene. Per germline, CDR1 GTSNPN and CDR2 SVGIG (reference sequence). The CDR3 DNA is TGTGCCTGGGGGACAGGGCGACGCGCGGTCGGCTACACCTTC. Protein sequence: CAWGTGRRAVGYTF.

The J gene is TRBJ2-1, the V gene TRBV27, with 12 bases identical to TRBD2. This CDR3 contains 16 residues. The germline V gene has CDR1 MNHEY and CDR2 SMNVEV (reference sequence). The V and J ends lost 4 bases and 7 bases, in that order; junction bases with no gene match: 8. The CDR3 coding sequence is TGTGCCAGCAGTTCCAGACTAGCGGGAGTGGGGAATGAGCAGTTCTTC. It translates to CASSSRLAGVGNEQFF.

This clone was observed once. This sequence joins TRBV19 and TRBJ2-2, with 9 bases lining up with TRBD2. Trimming took 6 bases from V and 5 from J; bases not matched to a gene: 10. Germline-derived CDR1 and CDR2 are LNHDA and SQIVND (reference sequence). CDR3 length equals 16 residues. CDR3 nucleotides: TGTGCCAGTAGCACCGTAGCGGGAGTGGCGACCGGGGAGCTGTTTTTT. As protein: CASSTVAGVATGELFF.

The CDR3: CASSEAGWNTEAFF. CDR3 in DNA: TGTGCCAGCAGTGAGGCAGGGTGGAACACTGAAGCTTTCTTT. This chain links TRBV25-1 with TRBJ1-1; weak D call: TRBD1 (5 bases). The germline V gene encodes CDR1 MGHDK and CDR2 SYGVNS. V lost 3 bases, J lost 1 base, and 9 bases lay in between. This CDR3 spans 14 amino acids.

This sequence joins TRBV5-6 and TRBJ1-4; D is unresolved. The CDR3 is made up of 14 amino acids. V shed 6 bases and J shed 5 bases, with 14 bases lying between them. Germline CDR1 reads SGHDT; CDR2 reads YYEEEE. CDR3 DNA: TGTGCCAGCAACCCTTCGGCGGCGAATGAAAAACTGTTTTTT. It translates to CASNPSAANEKLFF.

V and J are TRBV7-5 and TRBJ2-4; the table's D call, TRBD2, has no DNA check behind it. TRBV7-5 is labeled a pseudogene. CDR3 length: 14 amino acids. Here the CDR3 DNA reads TGTGTCAGAAGTTTGGAGCTAGCCAAAAACATTCAGTACTTC. This gives the protein CVRSLELAKNIQYF.

Only one count was recorded for this clone. V usage is TRBV30 and J usage is TRBJ1-2; 11 bases align to TRBD1. The germline CDR1 and CDR2 sequences are GTSNPN and SVGIG (reference sequence). V shed 3 bases and J 4 bases; nucleotides not matched to a gene: 7. CDR3 size: 15 residues. CDR3 residues: CAWSGQGAPGYGYTF. CDR3 in DNA: TGTGCCTGGAGCGGACAGGGGGCGCCGGGCTATGGCTACACCTTC.

The chain is built from TRBV9 and TRBJ2-1, with 9 bases matching TRBD2. The CDR3 has 18 amino acids. The germline gives CDR1 SGDLS, CDR2 YYNGEE. J lost 4 bases, V lost 3 bases, and 14 bases had no gene match. The CDR3 nucleotides are TGTGCCAGCAGCGCGAGCCTGAGGCCTAGCGGGATTTACAATGAGCAGTTCTTC. As protein: CASSASLRPSGIYNEQFF.

On this clone: Other nucleotide sequences in the sample specify the same CDR3. The chain combines TRBV5-1 with TRBJ1-1; maybe TRBD1 (5 bases). CDR1 is SGHRS, CDR2 YFSETQ, per germline. V lost 1 base to trimming and J lost 2 bases, with 9 bases between them. This CDR3 spans 14 amino acids. CDR3 region: CASSLRQGNTEAFF. In nucleotides, the CDR3 is TGCGCCAGCAGCTTGCGGCAGGGCAACACTGAAGCTTTCTTT.

As for this clone: It is unclear where the CDR3 begins or ends on the DNA, so no DNA is shown, and the CDR3 is as TCRdb lists it. V usage is TRBV30 and J usage is TRBJ2-1; the D segment call TRBD1 is taken from the table without a DNA check. Germline V gene sequence: CDR1 GTSNPN, CDR2 SVGIG (reference sequence). The CDR3 spans 16 residues, counting both ends. The CDR3 here is CAWSVGAGTGGVGRFF.

The chain recombines TRBV13 with TRBJ2-3; 12 nucleotides line up with TRBD2. J was trimmed by 6 bases and V by 1 base; bases with no gene match: 5. The CDR3 length is 16 residues. CDR1 and CDR2 (germline): PRHDT, FYEKMQ (reference sequence). CDR3 sequence reads: CASSLAPSGRVDTQYF. CDR3 in DNA: TGTGCCAGCAGCTTAGCTCCTAGCGGGAGGGTGGATACGCAGTATTTT.

About this clone: Other nucleotide sequences in the sample specify the same CDR3. CDR3 sequence (DNA): TGTGCCAGCAGTTATCTATGGCAGGGGAACACCGGGGAGCTGTTTTTT. Translating it yields CASSYLWQGNTGELFF. The chain joins TRBV6-5 to TRBJ2-2; a possible D gene is TRBD1 (5 bases). The CDR3 length is 16 residues. V was trimmed by 3 bases and J by 1 base, leaving 12 bases between them. Germline V CDR1 and CDR2: MNHEY, SVGAGI.

The CDR3 bases are TGTGCCAGCAGCTTGTACAGTGGCGAGCAGTACGTC. This sequence encodes CASSLYSGEQYV. The V and J genes are TRBV5-6 and TRBJ2-7; D ambiguous. V lost 1 base to trimming and J lost 6 bases, with 8 bases between them. There are 12 residues in the CDR3. Germline CDR1 reads SGHDT; CDR2 reads YYEEEE.

The chain links TRBV27 to TRBJ2-5, with 12 bases that match TRBD2. The CDR3 runs 15 residues. V lost 6 bases to trimming and J lost 5 bases; unmatched junction nucleotides: 7. Germline loops: CDR1 MNHEY, CDR2 SMNVEV (reference sequence). DNA for the CDR3: TGTGCCAGCAGCGACGGGACTAGCGGGCGGGAGACCCAGTACTTC. Translated: CASSDGTSGRETQYF.

The chain combines TRBV2 with TRBJ2-3; D is possibly TRBD2 (5 bases). This CDR3 has 15 residues. Germline CDR1 and CDR2: SNHLY and FYNNEI. V lost 0 bases and J lost 1, with 8 bases in between. The CDR3 DNA sequence: TGTGCCAGCAGTGAAGCGCTAGCCGGCACAGATACGCAGTATTTT. Its protein is CASSEALAGTDTQYF.

The rearrangement uses TRBV7-6 and TRBJ1-3; D uncertain. CDR1 SGHVS and CDR2 FNYEAQ come from the germline V gene. This CDR3 spans 15 amino acids. Trimming stripped 0 bases from V and 0 bases from J, with 6 bases between. The CDR3 loop reads CASSLAHTSGNTIYF. CDR3 nucleotide sequence: TGTGCCAGCAGCTTAGCGCATACCTCTGGAAACACCATATATTTT.

This clone was counted a few times. The chain links TRBV19 to TRBJ2-2, with D possibly being TRBD1 (5 bases). Germline CDR1 LNHDA, CDR2 SQIVND (reference sequence). Trimming cost V 7 bases and J 0 bases, with 12 bases left between them. The CDR3 loop spans 15 amino acids. CDR3 region: CASMGQGANTGELFF. The CDR3 DNA reads TGTGCCAGTATGGGGCAGGGCGCGAACACCGGGGAGCTGTTTTTT.

This clone has a single count. The chain recombines TRBV6-5 with TRBJ2-1; 9 bases fit TRBD2. The germline CDR1 and CDR2 sequences are MNHEY and SVGAGI. Trimming took 8 bases from V and 7 from J; bases not matched to a gene: 12. This CDR3 is 15 amino acids long. Here the CDR3 reads CASALFSGSKNEQFF. The DNA of the CDR3 is TGTGCCAGCGCTTTGTTTAGCGGGAGTAAGAATGAGCAGTTCTTC.

This clone has just one count. The V call is TRBV30, the J call TRBJ2-1; TRBD2 aligns across 11 bases. The CDR3 is 16 residues long. Germline V lookup: CDR1 GTSNPN, CDR2 SVGIG (reference sequence). Germline trimming cut 5 bases from V and 8 bases from J; bases unmatched to any gene: 14. DNA for the CDR3: TGTGCCTGGGCTAGCGGGGGGCCAGTAATACTCGATGAGCAGTTCTTC. Residues: CAWASGGPVILDEQFF. Using reference TRBV30 and TRBJ2-1 for the parts outside the CDR3, the full variable domain is SQTIHQWPATLVQPVGSPLSLECTVEGTSNPNLYWYRQAAGRGLQLLFYSVGIGQISSEVPQNLSASRPQDRQFILSSKKLLLSDSGFYLCAWASGGPVILDEQFFGPGTRLTVL.

This chain uses TRBV7-2 with TRBJ2-5; 8 positions agree with TRBD2. The CDR3 contains 14 residues. Germline trimming cut 8 bases from V and 5 bases from J; bases unmatched to any gene: 10. Looked up from germline, CDR1 is SGHTA and CDR2 is FQGNSA. The CDR3 bases are TGTGCCAGCTGCCACGGGGGGGCGGGTGAGACCCAGTACTTC. Translating gives CASCHGGAGETQYF.

This chain uses TRBV18 with TRBJ2-7; 7 nucleotides match TRBD2. In germline, CDR1 is KGHSH, CDR2 LQKENI. Germline trimming cut 4 bases from V and 5 bases from J; bases unmatched to any gene: 2. There are 12 residues in the CDR3. Here the CDR3 DNA reads TGTGCCAGCTCACGCGGGAGAGACGAGCAGTACTTC. Translated: CASSRGRDEQYF.

This chain uses TRBV11-2 with TRBJ1-1; D is unclear. The CDR3 loop spans 14 amino acids. CDR1 is SGHAT and CDR2 is FQNNGV in the germline V gene. Trimming stripped 0 bases from V and 6 bases from J, with 11 bases between. Here the CDR3 DNA reads TGTGCCAGCAGCTTAGAGTCGGGAATGGCTGAAGCTTTCTTT. Translated, it gives CASSLESGMAEAFF.

The chain recombines TRBV5-1 with TRBJ1-6; TRBD1 is a possible D gene (6 bases). V lost 2 bases and J lost 4, with 10 bases in between. CDR1 and CDR2 (germline): SGHRS, YFSETQ. This CDR3 has 15 residues. Here the CDR3 reads CASSFDGTYNSPLHF. The DNA for the CDR3 is TGCGCCAGCAGCTTCGACGGGACATATAATTCACCCCTCCACTTT.

J is TRBJ1-1 and V is TRBV10-3; 9 bases are shared with TRBD1. This CDR3 has 13 amino acids. Trimming at V came to 6 bases and at J to 5 bases, leaving 4 bases not matched to a gene. In germline, CDR1 is ENHRY, CDR2 SYGVKD. CDR3 nucleotide sequence: TGTGCCATCAGCCTGGACAGGGGAACTGAAGCTTTCTTT. Amino acid sequence: CAISLDRGTEAFF.

J is TRBJ1-1 and V is TRBV11-3; unclear D gene. CDR3 length equals 14 residues. The V and J ends lost 3 bases and 1 base respectively, with 9 bases between them. Germline V gene data show CDR1 as SGHNT and CDR2 as YENEEA. The CDR3 loop is CASSFRSGNTEAFF. The CDR3 DNA is TGTGCCAGCAGCTTTAGGTCGGGGAACACTGAAGCTTTCTTT.

The chain has TRBV5-1 and TRBJ2-5, with 10 bases that match TRBD2. V lost 0 bases, J lost 5 bases, and 4 bases stayed unmatched. The CDR3 is made up of 15 amino acids. Germline-derived CDR1 and CDR2 are SGHRS and YFSETQ. The CDR3 protein is CASSLVASGSETQYF. The CDR3 coding sequence is TGCGCCAGCAGCTTGGTAGCTAGCGGGAGTGAGACCCAGTACTTC.

This clone was detected only a few times. This chain uses TRBV6-1 with TRBJ2-2; D may be TRBD1 (6 bases). Germline V lookup: CDR1 MNHNS, CDR2 SASEGT. The V end lost 4 bases, the J end lost 6 bases, and 12 bases lay between the germline ends. The CDR3 has 14 residues. CDR3 sequence: CASSGNRVPGELFF. The CDR3 DNA reads as TGTGCCAGCAGTGGGAACAGGGTTCCCGGGGAGCTGTTTTTT.

A few counts support this clone. This chain uses TRBV11-3 with TRBJ2-1; 11 bases agree with TRBD2. With 4 bases clipped from V and 7 bases from J, the junction kept 6 bases outside the gene matches. CDR1 SGHNT and CDR2 YENEEA come from the germline V gene. The CDR3 has 15 residues. CDR3 in DNA: TGTGCCAGCAGCTCGCTAACTAGCGGGAGAAATGAGCAGTTCTTC. It specifies CASSSLTSGRNEQFF.